The present entry profiles one T cell receptor (beta chain) with its context. Its antigen is still unknown. This sample stems from a study of blood T cells in healthy people across ages. Study observations and caveats: Diversity figures derived from one million T cells were judged to underestimate the true value.

Isolation recovered at least 6.5 million PBMCs from every sample. In germline, CDR1 is SGHTA, CDR2 FQGTGA. V lost 5 bases and J 0 bases, leaving 11 bases between the germline ends. This CDR3 is built from 15 residues. A sample-barcoded 5' primer and a J-beta primer mix were used in a second PCR of roughly 7 to 11 cycles. A template-switch adaptor containing 12 random nucleotides labeled each cDNA molecule. TCRdb reprocessed the 5' RACE reads via MiXCR and lists one record per CDR3 protein. Of about 670,000 distinct CDR3 sequences listed, around 41% are singletons. The sample consisted of blood. This TCR came from a man aged 80 or over in good health. The genes are TRBV7-3 and TRBJ2-1; D is undetermined. CDR3: CASSPRVASYNEQFF. The DNA of the CDR3 is TGTGCCAGCAGCCCCCGGGTAGCCTCCTACAATGAGCAGTTCTTC.